Listed below are T cell receptor beta chains from one sample, sequenced in a study of cytomegalovirus exposure and HLA in healthy donors. This table comes from immunoSEQ multiplex PCR, and its TCRdb copy is limited to in-frame clones, with some not included. The sample shows some 180,000 clones, 87% of them seen only once. The sample comprised PBMCs. Receptor source: a girl under two years old in good health and CMV-seronegative. The CDR3 runs from the conserved cysteine through the conserved F or W. Each record gives: clone size, D gene, J gene, V gene, CDR3 protein, CDR3 DNA. D genes are given only for firm matches. The size of a clone is reported for some rows only, either as once, few or many, or as a class for expanded clones.

-	TRBD2	TRBJ2-1	TRBV5-1	CASSLTSGSYNEQFF	TGCGCCAGCAGCTTAACTAGCGGCTCCTACAATGAGCAGTTCTTC
-	-	TRBJ2-7	TRBV7-3	CASSLTGGPEQYF	TGTGCCAGCAGCCTCACCGGAGGGCCCGAGCAGTACTTC
-	TRBD2	TRBJ2-7	TRBV5-6	CASSSTVGRGVGEQYF	TGTGCCAGCAGCTCAACGGTGGGGCGGGGGGTAGGAGAGCAGTACTTC
-	-	TRBJ2-7	TRBV6-5	CASRPDSYEQYF	TGTGCCAGCAGACCAGACAGCTACGAGCAGTACTTC
-	TRBD1	TRBJ2-2	TRBV4-2	CASSFRRQGMYTGELFF	TGTGCCAGCAGCTTTCGGAGACAGGGCATGTACACCGGGGAGCTGTTTTTT
-	TRBD2	TRBJ2-1	TRBV5-1	CASTWEGFSYNEQFF	TGCGCCAGCACCTGGGAGGGGTTCTCCTACAATGAGCAGTTCTTC
-	-	TRBJ2-7	TRBV27	CASSLGLAYEQYF	TGTGCCAGCAGTCTGGGACTTGCCTACGAGCAGTACTTC
-	TRBD1	TRBJ2-6	TRBV7-9	CAVGGQGTFGANVLTF	TGTGCCGTGGGGGGACAGGGGACGTTCGGGGCCAACGTCCTGACTTTC
-	TRBD2	TRBJ2-1	TRBV6-6	CASSLLAGAYNEQFF	TGTGCCAGCAGCCTTCTAGCGGGGGCGTACAATGAGCAGTTCTTC
-	-	TRBJ1-3	TRBV7-8	CASSFLSGNTIYF	TGTGCCAGCAGCTTCCTCTCTGGAAACACCATATATTTT
-	TRBD1	TRBJ2-7	TRBV5-1	CASSPSWTGNYEQYF	TGCGCCAGCAGCCCATCTTGGACAGGGAACTACGAGCAGTACTTC
-	TRBD2	TRBJ2-2	TRBV5-1	CASSDRTSGVGGELFF	TGCGCCAGCAGCGATCGGACTAGCGGGGTCGGCGGGGAGCTGTTTTTT
-	TRBD1	TRBJ1-2	TRBV7-2	CASSLVEGARGYTF	TGTGCCAGCAGCTTAGTAGAGGGGGCGCGTGGCTACACCTTC
-	-	TRBJ1-2	TRBV7-2	CASSLLAESYYGYTF	TGTGCCAGCAGCTTGTTAGCAGAGTCATACTATGGCTACACCTTC
few	-	TRBJ2-1	TRBV7-9	CASSFLGNEQFF	TGTGCCAGCAGCTTTCTCGGGAATGAGCAGTTCTTC
-	-	TRBJ2-5	TRBV6-5	CASSYVEAETQYF	TGTGCCAGCAGTTATGTGGAGGCGGAGACCCAGTACTTC
-	-	TRBJ2-1	TRBV5-1	CASSLGSGVYNEQFF	TGCGCCAGCAGCTTGGGCTCCGGGGTCTACAATGAGCAGTTCTTC
-	-	TRBJ1-2	TRBV5-4	CASSPERGSGANYGYTF	TGTGCCAGCAGCCCGGAGAGGGGGTCAGGGGCTAACTATGGCTACACCTTC
once	-	TRBJ2-7	TRBV13	CASSLSHLSYEQYF	TGTGCCAGCAGCTTAAGTCATCTGTCCTACGAGCAGTACTTC
-	TRBD1	TRBJ1-1	TRBV7-9	CASRPRQGTPRGTEAFF	TGTGCCAGCAGGCCTAGACAGGGGACACCCCGGGGCACTGAAGCTTTCTTT
-	TRBD1	TRBJ2-5	TRBV9	CASSVEGGPGGETQYF	TGTGCCAGCAGCGTAGAAGGGGGCCCTGGGGGAGAGACCCAGTACTTC
once	TRBD1	TRBJ2-7	TRBV7-8	CASSLASQGASYEQYF	TGTGCCAGCAGCTTAGCGTCCCAGGGGGCTTCGTACGAGCAGTACTTC
-	-	TRBJ2-3	TRBV27	CASSFHRGDSGSDTQYF	TGTGCCAGCAGTTTCCATCGCGGGGACAGTGGGTCAGATACGCAGTATTTT
-	-	TRBJ1-5	TRBV2	CASSTHGQPQHF	TGTGCCAGCAGTACACACGGGCAGCCCCAGCATTTT
-	-	TRBJ2-5	TRBV11-1	CASSGAGKETQYF	TGTGCCAGCAGCGGGGCAGGGAAGGAGACCCAGTACTTC
-	-	TRBJ1-2	TRBV25-1	CASRGVGVNYGYTF	TGTGCCAGCAGGGGCGTAGGGGTTAACTATGGCTACACCTTC
-	TRBD2	TRBJ2-1	TRBV29-1	CSVGGVSGMSSYNEQFF	TGCAGCGTCGGAGGAGTCAGCGGGATGAGCTCCTACAATGAGCAGTTCTTC
-	-	TRBJ2-4	TRBV5-1	CASSPLEGGADIQYF	TGCGCCAGCAGCCCTCTGGAGGGCGGAGCGGACATTCAGTACTTC
-	TRBD2	TRBJ2-7	TRBV7-6	CASSFTSASYEQYF	TGTGCCAGCAGCTTTACTAGCGCCTCCTACGAGCAGTACTTC
-	-	TRBJ2-7	TRBV7-3	CASSLTRAYEQYF	TGTGCCAGCAGCTTAACACGAGCCTACGAGCAGTACTTC
-	TRBD2	TRBJ2-3	TRBV19	CASSISRGGHSGRASDTQYF	TGTGCCAGTAGTATTAGCCGGGGTGGGCACAGCGGGAGGGCCTCTGATACGCAGTATTTT
-	-	TRBJ1-1	TRBV4-1	CASSQDLRANTEAFF	TGCGCCAGCAGCCAAGATCTCAGGGCGAACACTGAAGCTTTCTTT
-	TRBD1	TRBJ2-7	TRBV7-2	CASSIGTGVYEQYF	TGTGCCAGCAGCATAGGGACAGGGGTCTACGAGCAGTACTTC
-	TRBD2	TRBJ2-3	TRBV7-3	CASSFSSGGTDTQYF	TGTGCCAGCAGCTTTTCTAGCGGGGGCACAGATACGCAGTATTTT
few	-	TRBJ2-7	TRBV27	CASSLSWGVSSYEQYF	TGTGCCAGCAGTTTGAGTTGGGGCGTCAGTTCCTACGAGCAGTACTTC
-	TRBD1	TRBJ2-1	TRBV27	CASSTTRDRKYNEQFF	TGTGCCAGCAGTACGACTCGGGACAGAAAATACAATGAGCAGTTCTTC
-	-	TRBJ1-3	TRBV5-8	CASSENRDSGNTIYF	TGTGCCAGCAGCGAGAACCGGGACTCTGGAAACACCATATATTTT
-	TRBD1	TRBJ1-2	TRBV5-4	CASSSNGQGPPNYGYTF	TGTGCCAGCAGCTCTAATGGACAGGGGCCCCCTAACTATGGCTACACCTTC
-	-	TRBJ1-2	TRBV9	CASSPATLSYGYTF	TGTGCCAGCAGCCCCGCCACCCTGAGCTATGGCTACACCTTC
-	TRBD1	TRBJ1-1	TRBV2	CASSEEQGAFPEAFF	TGTGCCAGCAGTGAAGAACAGGGGGCATTCCCTGAAGCTTTCTTT
-	TRBD1	TRBJ2-1	TRBV18	CASSRDRGGNEQFF	TGTGCCAGCTCGAGGGACAGGGGAGGCAATGAGCAGTTCTTC